This TCR beta chain was documented in a study of identical twins. The study, taken as a whole, reports: Invariant MAIT and iNKT cells are populations that could partly confound zero-insertion analyses. Researchers reported weaker excess twin sharing in beta out-of-frame sequences. The models systematically underestimated how much out-of-frame TCR alpha was shared in monozygotic twins.

All donors were healthy Caucasians. The CDR3 spans 16 residues. V lost 5 bases and J 3 bases, leaving 19 bases between the germline ends. With respect to this clonotype: Its specificity is unknown.

One entry per CDR3 protein results from TCRdb running MiXCR on the 5' RACE reads. The data show about 240,000 distinct CDR3 sequences, about 7.5% seen once. The sample was also linked to a second study, of yellow fever vaccine responses in identical twins.

The V gene is TRBV12-3 or TRBV12-4, the J gene TRBJ2-5; D is undetermined. The TCR comes from a woman between 18 and 29 years old in good health. The material sequenced was CD8+ T cells sorted from blood. The CDR3 DNA sequence: TGTGCCAGCAGTGGCGAAAGGATGCGGATCGAAGAGACCCAGTACTTC. This gives the protein CASSGERMRIEETQYF.